The table lists the clone carrying this T cell receptor beta chain with a few counts. The antigen is undetermined. Germline CDR1 SEHNR, CDR2 FQNEAQ (reference sequence). With V trimmed by 5 bases and J by 6 bases, 6 bases remained unmatched. The CDR3 sequence is 15 residues long. The data originate from a study of beta chain features in type 1 diabetes. Study results and caveats: Shortening of TCRB CDR3s, moderate but significant, appeared in all four CD4+ subsets of Type 1 diabetes patients.

Populations obtained by sorting all exceeded 98% purity. Reverse transcription of all isolated RNA meant that expressed TCRB transcripts were sequenced. Generated by immunoSEQ multiplex PCR, the TCRdb table keeps only in-frame clones and is missing some. The sample consists of around 450,000 clones, over 10% of them appearing once. This clonotype was sampled from a woman under 30 in good health. J is TRBJ1-6 and V is TRBV7-9; 8 bases match TRBD1. The sequenced material came from naive CD4+ T cells from blood. CDR3 bases: TGTGCCAGCAGCAAAATGGACAGGGCTAATTCACCCCTCCACTTT. This encodes CASSKMDRANSPLHF. The entire variable domain, with the rest obtained from reference TRBV7-9 and TRBJ1-6, is as follows: DTGVSQNPRHKITKRGQNVTFRCDPISEHNRLYWYRQTLGQGPEFLTYFQNEAQLEKSRLLSDRFSAERPKGSFSTLEIQRTEQGDSAMYLCASSKMDRANSPLHFGNGTRLTVT.